This is a list of T cell receptor beta chains from one sample in a study of T cells in localized non-small cell lung cancer. Sequenced by immunoSEQ multiplex PCR; TCRdb stores in-frame clones only, minus some. Counted here are tens of thousands of clones, 75% to 95% occurring once; the ten biggest clones make up roughly 10%. The sample consisted of peripheral blood mononuclear cells, taken before any cancer treatment. These receptors were obtained from a female donor of 60 years or more with stage II lung adenocarcinoma. Both conserved end residues are part of each CDR3. A D gene is named only where the DNA matches it firmly. The size of a clone is reported for some rows only, either as once, few or many, or as a class for expanded clones.

TRBJ2-1 | TRBV9 | TRBD2 | . | 15 | CASSVAGGVNNEQFF | TGTGCCAGCAGCGTAGCGGGAGGAGTAAACAATGAGCAGTTCTTC
TRBJ1-2 | TRBV29-1 | TRBD1 | . | 14 | CSVDGTGGWHGYTF | TGCAGCGTTGATGGGACAGGGGGCTGGCATGGCTACACCTTC
TRBJ2-1 | TRBV11-2 | TRBD2 | . | 16 | CASSLGTLAGVNEQFF | TGTGCCAGCAGCTTAGGGACTTTAGCGGGAGTGAATGAGCAGTTCTTC
TRBJ1-1 | TRBV6-1 | . | . | 12 | CASKGSNTEAFF | TGTGCCAGCAAGGGATCGAACACTGAAGCTTTCTTT
TRBJ1-5 | TRBV4-1 | . | . | 15 | CASSQDQDGREPQHF | TGCGCCAGCAGCCAAGATCAGGACGGGCGAGAGCCCCAGCATTTT
TRBJ2-7 | TRBV5-6 | TRBD2 | . | 14 | CASSKRDPTYEQYF | TGTGCCAGCAGCAAGCGGGATCCTACCTACGAGCAGTACTTC
TRBJ1-3 | TRBV9 | . | once | 16 | CASSGQAPGTGNTIYF | TGTGCCAGCAGCGGACAGGCTCCCGGCACTGGAAACACCATATATTTT
TRBJ1-6 | TRBV6-1 | . | . | 14 | CASRPTGSNSPLHF | TGTGCCAGCAGACCTACAGGGTCCAATTCACCCCTCCACTTT
TRBJ2-7 | TRBV30 | . | . | 15 | CAWRPARDSSYEQYF | TGTGCCTGGAGACCAGCTCGGGATAGCTCCTACGAGCAGTACTTC
TRBJ2-7 | TRBV9 | TRBD1 | . | 16 | CASSPGTGAKAYEQYF | TGTGCCAGCAGCCCGGGGACAGGGGCAAAGGCCTACGAGCAGTACTTC
TRBJ1-1 | TRBV18 | . | . | 15 | CASSPSSGPNTEAFF | TGTGCCAGCTCACCCAGCTCAGGGCCAAACACTGAAGCTTTCTTT